A selection of T cell receptor beta chains follows, all from one sample in a study of T cell responses to AZD1222 COVID-19 vaccine. Repertoires were generated with immunoSEQ multiplex PCR, while TCRdb's copy carries only in-frame clones and drops some. The table has 95,000 to 150,000 clones, 90% seen once. The starting material was peripheral blood, obtained on day 0 of MenACWY control vaccination. Receptors originate from an adult in good health. Both conserved end residues are part of each CDR3. The D gene is left open where the match is weak. Size is omitted from some rows. Given values are once, few, many or a class for expanded clones.

J,V,size,D,CDR3,DNA
TRBJ1-5,TRBV28,.,.,CASQGGSGNQPQHF,TGTGCCAGCCAGGGCGGATCAGGCAATCAGCCCCAGCATTTT
TRBJ2-5,TRBV14,.,.,CASSHQTETQYF,TGTGCCAGCAGCCATCAGACCGAGACCCAGTACTTC
TRBJ2-1,TRBV28,.,.,CASSSGQGGNEQFF,TGTGCCAGCAGTTCCGGGCAGGGGGGAAATGAGCAGTTCTTC
TRBJ2-7,TRBV7-9,.,TRBD1,CASSLDRGSSYEQYF,TGTGCCAGCAGTTTAGACAGGGGTAGCTCCTACGAGCAGTACTTC
TRBJ2-1,TRBV6-1,.,TRBD1,CASSGDRVQSYNEQFF,TGTGCCAGCAGTGGCGACAGGGTTCAGTCCTACAATGAGCAGTTCTTC
TRBJ1-4,TRBV28,.,TRBD1,CASRKTGEGVGKLFF,TGTGCCAGCAGGAAGACAGGGGAGGGGGTAGGAAAACTGTTTTTT
TRBJ1-4,TRBV5-1,.,.,CASSHQGTNEKLFF,TGCGCCAGCAGCCATCAGGGGACTAATGAAAAACTGTTTTTT
TRBJ1-5,TRBV5-1,few,TRBD1,CASSLGQGRQPQHF,TGCGCCAGCAGCCTCGGACAGGGTAGGCAGCCCCAGCATTTT
TRBJ2-7,TRBV3-1/TRBV3-2,.,TRBD2,CASSRGTSGTYEQYF,TGTGCCAGCAGCCGGGGGACTAGCGGAACCTACGAGCAGTACTTC
TRBJ1-1,TRBV5-4,.,.,CASRPTNMNTEAFF,TGTGCCAGCAGACCTACTAACATGAACACTGAAGCTTTCTTT
TRBJ2-5,TRBV7-2,once,TRBD2,CASSLLAGHGETQYF,TGTGCCAGCAGCTTATTAGCGGGGCACGGAGAGACCCAGTACTTC
TRBJ1-1,TRBV28,.,.,CASGGGRTEAFF,TGTGCCAGCGGGGGAGGGAGAACTGAAGCTTTCTTT
TRBJ2-7,TRBV7-3,.,.,CASSLTGSRDYEQYF,TGTGCCAGCAGCTTAACGGGATCGAGGGACTACGAGCAGTACTTC
TRBJ2-7,TRBV7-2,.,TRBD1,CASSLNTGAYEQYF,TGTGCCAGCAGCTTAAATACAGGGGCCTACGAGCAGTACTTC
TRBJ1-1,TRBV5-4,.,.,CASTPSSMNTEAFF,TGTGCCAGCACTCCCAGCAGCATGAACACTGAAGCTTTCTTT
TRBJ2-1,TRBV24-1,.,.,CATSDPLSRGESFEQFF,TGTGCCACCAGTGATCCTCTAAGCAGGGGTGAGTCGTTTGAGCAGTTCTTC
TRBJ2-1,TRBV11-2,.,.,CASSFPQAGIINEQFF,TGTGCCAGCAGCTTTCCCCAGGCAGGGATTATCAATGAGCAGTTCTTC
TRBJ1-3,TRBV5-1,.,.,CASSLPRDAGNTIYF,TGCGCCAGCAGCTTGCCGAGGGACGCTGGAAACACCATATATTTT
TRBJ2-5,TRBV5-1,.,.,CASKGSQETQYF,TGCGCCAGCAAGGGTTCCCAAGAGACCCAGTACTTC
TRBJ2-3,TRBV15,.,.,CATSREWRETSTDTQYF,TGTGCCACCAGCAGAGAATGGAGGGAGACTAGCACAGATACGCAGTATTTT
TRBJ2-1,TRBV18,.,TRBD1,CASSRDSPDYNEQFF,TGTGCCAGCTCCAGGGACAGCCCGGACTACAATGAGCAGTTCTTC
TRBJ2-7,TRBV27,.,TRBD1,CASSLRAGGFYEQYF,TGTGCCAGCAGTTTGAGGGCAGGGGGTTTCTACGAGCAGTACTTC
TRBJ1-2,TRBV2,.,TRBD1,CASSTTGGADGYTF,TGTGCCAGCAGCACGACAGGGGGCGCAGATGGCTACACCTTC
TRBJ1-2,TRBV15,.,.,CATSRDLMDGYTF,TGTGCCACCAGCAGAGATTTGATGGATGGCTACACCTTC
TRBJ2-5,TRBV29-1,.,TRBD1,CSVGRTGGRVGEAQYF,TGCAGCGTGGGCCGGACAGGGGGCCGGGTTGGGGAGGCCCAGTACTTC
TRBJ1-5,TRBV5-5,.,TRBD1,CASSLEGAHQPQHF,TGTGCCAGCAGCTTGGAGGGGGCCCATCAGCCCCAGCATTTT
TRBJ1-2,TRBV9,.,.,CASSSQGGTLDGYTF,TGTGCCAGCAGCTCCCAAGGGGGGACGCTAGACGGCTACACCTTC
TRBJ1-2,TRBV7-9,.,TRBD1,CASSIGQGYYGYTF,TGTGCCAGCAGCATCGGACAGGGATACTATGGCTACACCTTC
TRBJ1-5,TRBV28,.,TRBD1,CASSFLYRGSNQPQHF,TGTGCCAGCAGTTTTCTCTACAGGGGTAGCAATCAGCCCCAGCATTTT
TRBJ2-1,TRBV3-1/TRBV3-2,.,.,CASSQAAGLNNEQFF,TGTGCCAGCAGCCAAGCGGCAGGACTCAACAATGAGCAGTTCTTC
TRBJ1-1,TRBV29-1,.,.,CSVDTGYTEAFF,TGCAGCGTTGATACAGGGTACACTGAAGCTTTCTTT
TRBJ1-4,TRBV2,.,TRBD1,CASSDDRGKLFF,TGTGCCAGCAGTGACGACAGGGGGAAACTGTTTTTT
TRBJ1-2,TRBV30,.,TRBD1,CAWSVLGQGVGGYTF,TGTGCCTGGAGTGTCTTGGGACAGGGGGTGGGTGGCTACACCTTC
TRBJ2-3,TRBV11-2,.,.,CASSFRQGSTDTQYF,TGTGCCAGCAGCTTTCGGCAGGGGAGCACAGATACGCAGTATTTT
TRBJ1-4,TRBV28,.,TRBD1,CASSPPGQLNEKLFF,TGTGCCAGCAGTCCTCCGGGACAGCTAAATGAAAAACTGTTTTTT
TRBJ1-2,TRBV19,.,.,CASSILWGQSYTF,TGTGCCAGTAGTATCCTCTGGGGGCAGAGCTACACCTTC
TRBJ2-1,TRBV27,.,TRBD1,CASRARDSSYNEQFF,TGTGCCAGCAGGGCCCGGGACAGCTCCTACAATGAGCAGTTCTTC
TRBJ2-5,TRBV28,.,.,CASRGQETQYF,TGTGCCAGCAGGGGCCAAGAGACCCAGTACTTC
TRBJ1-6,TRBV4-2,.,TRBD1,CASSQDTGGGSPLHF,TGTGCCAGCAGCCAAGATACAGGGGGAGGGTCACCCCTCCACTTT
TRBJ2-3,TRBV5-5,.,.,CASSLRDLTRDTQYF,TGTGCCAGCAGCTTGCGGGACCTTACCAGAGATACGCAGTATTTT
TRBJ1-2,TRBV9,.,.,CASSTGNYGYTF,TGTGCCAGCAGCACAGGGAACTATGGCTACACCTTC
TRBJ1-3,TRBV5-1,.,TRBD1,CASSLRTGGENTIYF,TGCGCCAGCAGCTTGCGGACAGGGGGCGAAAACACCATATATTTT
TRBJ1-1,TRBV30,.,TRBD1,CAWKYKTGWNTEAFF,TGTGCCTGGAAATACAAGACAGGGTGGAACACTGAAGCTTTCTTT
TRBJ2-2,TRBV7-6,.,.,CASSLASFNTGELFF,TGTGCCAGCAGCTTAGCCAGTTTTAACACCGGGGAGCTGTTTTTT
TRBJ1-1,TRBV7-9,.,.,CASSLVETGAFF,TGTGCCAGCAGCTTAGTTGAAACGGGAGCTTTCTTT
TRBJ2-7,TRBV5-4,.,TRBD2,CASSSRLAGEGEQYF,TGTGCCAGCAGCTCTCGACTAGCGGGAGAGGGTGAGCAGTACTTC
TRBJ1-1,TRBV19,.,.,CASSKRQALETEAFF,TGTGCCAGTAGCAAAAGACAGGCCCTAGAGACTGAAGCTTTCTTT
TRBJ2-7,TRBV30,.,.,CAWSPARWEYF,TGTGCCTGGAGTCCGGCGAGATGGGAGTACTTC
TRBJ2-4,TRBV6-5,.,TRBD1,CASSYRQGNNIQYF,TGTGCCAGCAGTTACCGACAGGGGAACAACATTCAGTACTTC
TRBJ2-3,TRBV18,.,.,CASSPPIAAPDTQYF,TGTGCCAGCTCACCACCGATAGCGGCTCCAGATACGCAGTATTTT
TRBJ1-2,TRBV15,.,.,CATSRDGGFSGYTF,TGTGCCACCAGCAGAGATGGAGGATTTAGCGGCTACACCTTC
TRBJ2-1,TRBV6-2/TRBV6-3,.,TRBD2,CASSPRRDYLDEQFF,TGTGCCAGCAGCCCACGTCGGGACTACCTGGATGAGCAGTTCTTC